The text below deals with one T cell receptor (beta chain). This sample is drawn from a study of T cell changes during pregnancy in multiple sclerosis. The table came from immunoSEQ multiplex PCR; TCRdb's copy has only in-frame clones and leaves some out. Counted here are approximately 79,000 clones, 85% to 95% occurring once; the ten biggest clones make up about 0.72%. The germline gives CDR1 MNHNY, CDR2 SVGAGI (reference sequence). CDR3 length: 14 amino acids. The germline V and J ends were trimmed by 5 bases and 5 bases, with 13 bases remaining between them. The sequenced sample was peripheral blood, obtained in the second trimester of pregnancy. This sequence was found in a female donor in good health, enrolled as a control in a pregnancy study. This chain uses TRBV6-6 with TRBJ1-5; tentatively, D is TRBD1 (5 bases). The CDR3 region is CASSKEDSYQPQHF. CDR3 DNA sequence: TGTGCCAGCAGTAAGGAAGACAGTTATCAGCCCCAGCATTTT.